This T cell receptor (beta chain) was captured by sequencing in a study of cytomegalovirus exposure and HLA in healthy donors. The PCR used 60 Vbeta and 13 Jbeta primers. The method was immunoSEQ multiplex PCR; TCRdb's version includes in-frame clones alone and lacks a portion of them. There are roughly 180,000 clones in the sample; around 81% occur only once, and 2.1% lies in the top ten. With respect to this clone: Its target is unknown.

Germline assignment: CDR1 ENHRY and CDR2 SYGVKD. The CDR3 consists of 14 residues. V was clipped by 6 bases and J by 14 bases; unmatched bases: 10. Study outcomes and limitations: Available immune exposure information covered CMV serostatus only. Altogether, some 170 TCR beta chains were recorded as cytomegalovirus-associated. Later analysis showed TCR association rates varying by HLA locus, highest for DRB1 and lowest for HLA-C.

Though probably carrying unrecorded immune exposures, donors were nominally healthy at sampling. The receptor was isolated from a woman aged 18-35 years in good health and CMV-seropositive. This chain joins TRBV10-3 and TRBJ2-3; 14 bases align to TRBD2. What was sequenced was PBMCs. CDR3 nucleotide sequence: TGTGCCATCAGCCGTGAGACTAGCGGGGGGGCCTCGTATTTT. Its protein product is CAISRETSGGASYF.